These T cell receptor beta chains were read from a single sample in a study of blood T cell repertoires in COVID-19. Some clones are missing from TCRdb's copy, which holds only in-frame ones; the method was immunoSEQ multiplex PCR. The sample yields 300,000 to 350,000 clones, 70% to 90% seen once. The source material was PBMCs or T cells enriched from blood (not recorded which). The source is a man between 25 and 39 years old who had recovered from COVID-19. The conserved cysteine and the conserved F or W are not part of the CDR3 here. Each record gives: J gene, V gene, CDR3 protein.

J gene: TRBJ1-1; V gene: TRBV7-9; CDR3 protein: ASSRNTEVSEAF
J gene: TRBJ1-4; V gene: TRBV4-1; CDR3 protein: ASSQKGGVEKLF
J gene: TRBJ1-2; V gene: TRBV28; CDR3 protein: ASSRQGGSYGYT
J gene: TRBJ1-1; V gene: TRBV5-1; CDR3 protein: ASSGGTGDEAF
J gene: TRBJ1-5; V gene: TRBV27; CDR3 protein: ASSFEGAGNQPQH
J gene: TRBJ2-1; V gene: TRBV4-1; CDR3 protein: ASSATSGDYNEQF
J gene: TRBJ1-2; V gene: TRBV5-4; CDR3 protein: ASSKPGTYDGYT
J gene: TRBJ1-3; V gene: TRBV19; CDR3 protein: ASVGGNTIY
J gene: TRBJ2-7; V gene: TRBV4-3; CDR3 protein: ASSQDSSGATYEQY
J gene: TRBJ2-1; V gene: TRBV7-7; CDR3 protein: ASSLAPAGNNEQF
J gene: TRBJ2-5; V gene: TRBV18; CDR3 protein: ASTTRVQETQY
J gene: TRBJ1-2; V gene: TRBV9; CDR3 protein: ASSVEGTGNYGYT
J gene: TRBJ2-7; V gene: TRBV6-1; CDR3 protein: ASSEYEGREQY
J gene: TRBJ2-1; V gene: TRBV24-1; CDR3 protein: ATSDGPDVGSDNEQF